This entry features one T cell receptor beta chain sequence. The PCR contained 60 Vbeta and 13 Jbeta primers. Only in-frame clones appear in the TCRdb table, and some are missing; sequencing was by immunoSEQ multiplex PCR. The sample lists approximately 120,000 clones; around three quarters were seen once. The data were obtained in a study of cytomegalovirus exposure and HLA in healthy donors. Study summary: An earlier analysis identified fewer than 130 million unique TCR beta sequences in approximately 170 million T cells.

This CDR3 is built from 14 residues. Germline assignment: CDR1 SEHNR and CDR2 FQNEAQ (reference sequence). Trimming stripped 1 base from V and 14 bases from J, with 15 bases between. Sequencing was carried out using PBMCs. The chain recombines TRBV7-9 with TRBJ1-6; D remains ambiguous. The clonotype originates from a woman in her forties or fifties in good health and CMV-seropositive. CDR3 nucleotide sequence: TGTGCCAGCAGCTTAGAACAGCCATTCAAGGCCCTCCACTTT. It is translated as CASSLEQPFKALHF.